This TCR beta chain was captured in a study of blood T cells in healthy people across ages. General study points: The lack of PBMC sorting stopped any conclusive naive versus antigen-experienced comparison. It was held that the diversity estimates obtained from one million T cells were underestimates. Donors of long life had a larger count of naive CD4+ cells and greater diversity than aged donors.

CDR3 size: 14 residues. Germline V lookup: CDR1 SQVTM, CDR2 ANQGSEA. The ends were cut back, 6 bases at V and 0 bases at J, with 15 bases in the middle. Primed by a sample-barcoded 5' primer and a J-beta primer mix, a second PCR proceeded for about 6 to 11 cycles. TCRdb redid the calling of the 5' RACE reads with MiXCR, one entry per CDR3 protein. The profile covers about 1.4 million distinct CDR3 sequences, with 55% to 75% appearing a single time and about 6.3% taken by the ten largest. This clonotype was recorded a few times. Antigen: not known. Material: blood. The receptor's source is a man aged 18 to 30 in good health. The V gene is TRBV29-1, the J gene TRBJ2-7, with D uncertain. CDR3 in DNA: TGCAGCGTGAAAGCATACTCAAACTCCTACGAGCAGTACTTC. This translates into CSVKAYSNSYEQYF.